Listed here are 9 T cell receptor beta chains from one sample, sequenced in a study of T cells in women clearing cervical HPV infection. TCRdb keeps only in-frame clones here, not all; method: immunoSEQ multiplex PCR. This sample's table has fewer than 30,000 clones. Material: blood buffy coat. These receptors were collected from a woman between 18 and 70 years old with a cervical HPV16 infection that either progressed to CIN3+ or cleared (not recorded which).

Regarding this clone: The CDR3 extends 3 residues past the end of the read, so its final part is completed from the germline J gene. V usage is TRBV6-1 and J usage is TRBJ1-1, with TRBD1 as a possible D gene (5 bases). This CDR3 has 13 amino acids. Per the germline V gene, CDR1 is MNHNS and CDR2 is SASEGT. V dropped 4 bases and J dropped 0 bases, with 6 bases sitting between them. CDR3 amino acids: CASSVTVNTEAFF. The sequenced part of the CDR3 DNA is TGTGCCAGCAGTGTGACAGTGAACACTGAA.

Remarks on this clone: Sequencing ends 3 residues short of the CDR3 end; the germline J gene provides the rest. The V call is TRBV19, the J call TRBJ2-3, with 8 bases aligning to TRBD2. Germline assignment: CDR1 LNHDA and CDR2 SQIVND (reference sequence). The CDR3 sequence is 16 residues long. This CDR3 is CASSIDRGGSNQPQYF. The sequenced CDR3 bases are TGTGCCAGTAGTATAGATCGGGGGGGAAGCAATCAGCCG.

As to this clone: The missing CDR3 end, 3 residues past where the read stops, is filled in from the germline J gene. V is TRBV30 and J is TRBJ2-2, with D possibly TRBD1 on 6 matching bases. Germline V gene lookup returns CDR1 GTSNPN and CDR2 SVGIG (reference sequence). The length of the CDR3 is 14 residues. CDR3 DNA, as far as it was read: TGTGCCTGGACCCTAGGGGGTAGAAATGAAAAG. Translated, it gives CAWTLGGRNEK. The CDR3, in full, reads CAWTLGGRNEKLFF.

The CDR3 DNA, read in part, is TGTGCCAGCAGTCCGGGTAGGGGCAGCTGGTATGGC. This encodes CASSPGRGSWYG. The CDR3, in full, reads CASSPGRGSWYGYTF. The chain employs TRBV6-4 and TRBJ1-2; possible D gene TRBD1, 5 bases. The read is 3 residues too short to cover the CDR3 end, so that end is filled in from the germline J gene. Germline V gene lookup returns CDR1 MRHNA and CDR2 SNTAGT. V lost 5 bases, J lost 5 bases, and 18 bases lay in between. The CDR3 has 15 amino acids.

A remark on this clone: The sequence runs out 3 residues before the end of the CDR3; the remainder is reconstructed from the germline J gene. The chain uses TRBV7-3 and TRBJ2-5, with TRBD2 as a possible D gene (7 bases). The V end lost 5 bases, the J end lost 5 bases, and 12 bases lay between the germline ends. The CDR3 length is 13 residues. Germline V lookup: CDR1 SGHTA, CDR2 FQGTGA. Incomplete CDR3 DNA: TGTGCCAGCAGCGGAAGGGGGGGGGAGACC. Translating it yields CASSGRGGET. The whole CDR3 protein reads CASSGRGGETQYF. The full variable domain, in which reference TRBV7-3 and TRBJ2-5 provide the parts outside the CDR3, is GAGVSQTPSNKVTEKGKYVELRCDPISGHTALYWYRQSLGQGPEFLIYFQGTGAADDSGLPNDRFFAVRPEGSVSTLKIQRTERGDSAVYLCASSGRGGETQYFGPGTRLLVL.

A word on this clone: The read terminates 3 residues before the CDR3 end, so the remaining end is supplied by the germline J gene. The chain links TRBV15 to TRBJ1-4; D remains ambiguous. CDR1 is LNHNV, CDR2 YYDKDF, per germline (reference sequence). Trimming pared 0 bases from V and 7 bases from J, leaving 9 bases between. CDR3 length: 14 amino acids. CDR3 protein: CATSRDGRSEKLFF. Incomplete CDR3 DNA: TGTGCCACCAGCAGAGATGGTAGAAGTGAAAAA.

Worth noting for this clone: The read is 3 residues too short to cover the CDR3 end, so that end is filled in from the germline J gene. The J gene is TRBJ2-3, the V gene TRBV18, with D possibly TRBD2 on 7 matching bases. The germline V gene encodes CDR1 KGHSH and CDR2 LQKENI. The CDR3 has 14 amino acids. V lost 3 bases and J lost 4, with 11 bases in between. Partial CDR3 DNA: TGTGCCAGCTCACCCGCGGGGGCCTCAGATACG. Residues: CASSPAGASDT. The complete CDR3 sequence is CASSPAGASDTQYF.

Notes on this clone: Sequence at one end of the junction differs from germline and may be a read error. The CDR3 end lies 3 residues beyond the end of the read and is filled in from the germline J gene. V usage is TRBV7-9 and J usage is TRBJ2-7; 7 bases fit TRBD1. Germline V gives CDR1 SEHNR, CDR2 FQNEAQ (reference sequence). This CDR3 spans 14 amino acids. The CDR3 spells CSSSHRDRNYEQYF. The DNA read from the CDR3 is TGTTCCAGCAGCCACAGGGACAGAAACTACGAG.

A word on this clone: The CDR3 extends 3 residues past the end of the read, so its final part is completed from the germline J gene. The chain recombines TRBV7-2 with TRBJ1-4, with a weak D call TRBD1 (5 bases). Trimming stripped 6 bases from V and 7 bases from J, with 15 bases between. Germline V gives CDR1 SGHTA, CDR2 FQGNSA. The CDR3 totals 14 residues. CDR3 residues: CASSQYSTVEKLFF. The sequenced part of the CDR3 DNA is TGTGCCAGCAGTCAATACTCGACAGTTGAAAAA. The full variable domain, its missing parts supplied by reference TRBV7-2 and TRBJ1-4, is GAGVSQSPSNKVTEKGKDVELRCDPISGHTALYWYRQSLGQGLEFLIYFQGNSAPDKSGLPSDRFSAERTGGSVSTLTIQRTQQEDSAVYLCASSQYSTVEKLFFGSGTQLSVL.